This T cell receptor beta chain is drawn from a study of CD8 T cells in Susac syndrome. With random hexamers, about 0.45 to 1 ug RNA was reverse transcribed. immunoSEQ multiplex PCR amplified TCR beta CDR3 across 54 Vbeta, 13 Jbeta. TCRdb reanalysed the immunoSEQ multiplex PCR reads using MiXCR and keeps one entry per CDR3 protein. Among approximately 130,000 distinct CDR3 sequences listed, approximately 89% were seen once. Study-wide results and limits: As the study acknowledged, the number of individuals who were part of its TCR sequencing and HLA analysis was relatively small.

With respect to this clonotype: Its antigen is not known.

The multiple sclerosis controls, all treatment-naive patients, had relapsing-remitting disease that was stable or active. This sequence originates from a human donor with multiple sclerosis. Sequenced sample: CD8+ T cells from PBMCs.

CDR3 sequence: CASSWLDRGHYEQYF. The CDR3 coding sequence is TGTGCCAGCAGTTGGCTAGACAGGGGACACTACGAGCAGTACTTC. The chain uses TRBV6-2 or TRBV6-3 and TRBJ2-7, with 8 bases identical to TRBD1. The CDR3 sequence is 15 residues long. Germline CDR1 MNHEY, CDR2 SVGEGT. J lost 3 bases, V lost 4 bases, and 8 bases had no gene match.